This TCR beta chain was profiled in a study of T cell changes during pregnancy in multiple sclerosis (dated by TCRdb to 2018 to 2020). The study in broad terms: Changes in the T cell repertoire over the course of pregnancy were examined in this study in women with multiple sclerosis.

This clone was seen a handful of times. Its antigen has not been determined. Base qualities are missing; no much larger clone stands one base away. In the same sample, other DNA sequences code for this CDR3. Library preparation was by the immunoSEQ multiplex PCR assay. TCRdb re-hosts the immuneACCESS table, in-frame sequences only. Its copies lack some clones; in the studies checked, an unresolved V gene accounts for under half of them, and the cause for the rest is not known. In all, the sample holds about 52,000 clones, and around 92% of those were seen once. The ten largest clones represent around 0.25% of the sample. Trimming takes 8 bases off V and 7 bases off J; junction bases not matched to a gene: 4. For CDR1 and CDR2, the germline V gene (reference sequence) lists SEHNR and FQNEAQ. The CDR3 goes from the cysteine to the phenylalanine over 13 residues. Of all the DNA, just the CDR3 is kept, 39 bases in frame from base 1.

The clonotype comes from a female donor with multiple sclerosis, enrolled in a pregnancy study. This sample comprised CD4+ T cells from peripheral blood mononuclear cells, obtained in the third trimester of pregnancy. Recombination linked TRBV7-9 to TRBJ1-4; 10 central nucleotides agree with TRBD1. The base sequence is TGTGCCAGCCAGGACAGGGGGGGTGAAAAACTGTTTTTT. Its product reads: CASQDRGGEKLFF.